The 17 T cell receptor beta chains listed next were all sequenced from one sample in a study of cytomegalovirus exposure and HLA in healthy donors. Produced via immunoSEQ multiplex PCR; TCRdb's table is partial and in-frame only. The sample shows tens of thousands of clones, approximately 93% of them seen only once. Sequencing used PBMCs. Every receptor here comes from a woman aged 18 to 35 in good health and CMV-seronegative.

This chain joins TRBV10-1 and TRBJ2-3; 9 bases are a match to TRBD2. The CDR3 has 16 amino acids. The V and J ends lost 2 bases and 1 base, in that order; junction bases with no gene match: 4. Germline CDR1 is WNHNN and CDR2 is SYGVQD (reference sequence). This chain's CDR3 is CASSEDRLAGTDTQYF. Here the CDR3 DNA reads TGCGCCAGCAGTGAGGACAGACTAGCGGGCACAGATACGCAGTATTTT.

The genes are TRBV27 and TRBJ2-3; tentative D call: TRBD2 (6 bases). Trimming cost V 2 bases and J 5 bases, with 14 bases left between them. Germline loops: CDR1 MNHEY, CDR2 SMNVEV (reference sequence). This CDR3 contains 15 residues. Here the CDR3 reads CASSLESRGLDTQYF. CDR3 DNA sequence: TGTGCCAGCAGTTTAGAGTCTCGGGGGTTAGATACGCAGTATTTT.

The chain has TRBV7-9 and TRBJ2-2, with 7 bases identical to TRBD2. Germline lookup yields CDR1 SEHNR and CDR2 FQNEAQ (reference sequence). The CDR3 runs 16 residues. The ends lost 5 bases at V and 3 bases at J; junction bases unmatched: 9. The CDR3, as DNA: TGTGCCAGCAGCCAGACTAGCCAGGTGGACACCGGGGAGCTGTTTTTT. Protein: CASSQTSQVDTGELFF.

This sequence joins TRBV19 and TRBJ2-3; D might be TRBD2 (5 bases). The germline V gene has CDR1 LNHDA and CDR2 SQIVND (reference sequence). The CDR3 is 13 amino acids. V was clipped by 4 bases and J by 6 bases, with 11 bases between them. DNA for the CDR3: TGTGCCAGTAGTAAAACTAGATCCGATACGCAGTATTTT. It specifies CASSKTRSDTQYF.

This chain uses TRBV18 with TRBJ2-7, with a tentative D call TRBD2 (5 bases). Per germline, CDR1 KGHSH and CDR2 LQKENI. Trimming removed 3 bases at V and 2 bases at J, with 11 bases between. CDR3 length: 14 amino acids. The CDR3 bases are TGTGCCAGCTCACCCGTCGCGGGTCCCTACGAGCAGTACGTC. Its translation is CASSPVAGPYEQYV.

V and J are TRBV19 and TRBJ2-7; 7 bases align to TRBD2. This CDR3 spans 15 amino acids. Germline CDR1 reads LNHDA; CDR2 reads SQIVND (reference sequence). Trimming removed 6 bases from V and 2 bases from J; junction bases left unmatched: 10. CDR3 protein: CASSTKLARAYEQYF. The CDR3 DNA reads as TGTGCCAGTAGCACAAAACTAGCGAGGGCCTACGAGCAGTACTTC.

This chain joins TRBV6-1 and TRBJ1-3, with D hard to call. Germline CDR1 reads MNHNS; CDR2 reads SASEGT. V gave up 4 bases and J gave up 0 bases, with 10 bases separating them. The CDR3 has 15 amino acids. For the CDR3, the DNA is TGTGCCAGCAGTGCATTACAAGTCTCTGGAAACACCATATATTTT. It translates to CASSALQVSGNTIYF.

The J gene is TRBJ2-7, the V gene TRBV19; no reliable D call. The V gene's germline CDR1 is LNHDA and CDR2 SQIVND (reference sequence). V shed 8 bases and J shed 0 bases, with 14 bases lying between them. The CDR3 runs to 14 residues. Here the CDR3 DNA reads TGTGCCAGTGGCCAACCAACCAGCTCCTACGAGCAGTACTTC. This gives the protein CASGQPTSSYEQYF.

The gene calls are TRBV5-8 and TRBJ2-2; 10 positions agree with TRBD1. Germline V gene lookup returns CDR1 SGHTS and CDR2 YDEGEE. Trimming took 0 bases from V and 4 from J; bases not matched to a gene: 0. This CDR3 is 15 amino acids long. CDR3 sequence: CASSLGTGGTGELFF. The CDR3 DNA follows: TGTGCCAGCAGCTTGGGGACAGGGGGCACCGGGGAGCTGTTTTTT.

The CDR3 nucleotides are TGTGCCAGCAGAGGAGACTCCCTTTCTGGGGAGCTGTTTTTT. It encodes CASRGDSLSGELFF. The J gene is TRBJ2-2, the V gene TRBV25-1; D gene ambiguous. CDR3 length: 14 residues. The germline V gene encodes CDR1 MGHDK and CDR2 SYGVNS. The V gene lost 6 bases and the J gene lost 8 bases, with 16 bases spanning the gap.

The chain uses TRBV7-8 and TRBJ2-1; tentatively, D is TRBD2 (5 bases). This CDR3 spans 18 amino acids. The V and J ends lost 0 bases and 3 bases respectively, with 18 bases between them. Germline loops: CDR1 SGHVS, CDR2 FQNEAQ. CDR3 in DNA: TGTGCCAGCAGCTTAGCAGACTACCAACCCCCATACTACAATGAGCAGTTCTTC. Protein: CASSLADYQPPYYNEQFF. The full variable domain, rest sourced from reference TRBV7-8 and TRBJ2-1, is GAGVSQSPRYKVAKRGQDVALRCDPISGHVSLFWYQQALGQGPEFLTYFQNEAQLDKSGLPSDRFFAERPEGSVSTLKIQRTQQEDSAVYLCASSLADYQPPYYNEQFFGPGTRLTVL.

The CDR3 DNA is TGTGCCAGCAGTGTAGCGCGGGGGGTAATTGACATGAACACTGAAGCTTTCTTT. It is translated as CASSVARGVIDMNTEAFF. The chain has TRBV27 and TRBJ1-1; the D gene is possibly TRBD1 (5 bases). Germline CDR1 MNHEY, CDR2 SMNVEV (reference sequence). V was shortened by 5 bases and J by 0 bases, with 22 bases between the two germline ends. CDR3 length: 18 residues.

The chain joins TRBV7-2 to TRBJ2-6; 10 bases line up with TRBD2. This CDR3 comprises 18 residues. Trimming took 4 bases from V and 1 from J; bases not matched to a gene: 7. Germline CDR1 and CDR2: SGHTA and FQGNSA. The CDR3 reads CASSWGLAGASGANVLTF. The CDR3 DNA is TGTGCCAGCAGCTGGGGGCTAGCGGGAGCGTCTGGGGCCAACGTCCTGACTTTC.

The CDR3 reads CASSPSTSGYEQYV. CDR3 bases: TGTGCCAGCTCACCAAGCACTAGCGGATACGAGCAGTACGTC. The rearrangement uses TRBV18 and TRBJ2-7; TRBD2 matches 8 bases. CDR3 length: 14 residues. The V gene end was trimmed by 2 bases and the J gene end by 4 bases; junction bases not matched to a gene: 4. In germline, CDR1 is KGHSH, CDR2 LQKENI.

The chain couples TRBV9 to TRBJ2-7; perhaps TRBD2 as D (6 bases). The germline CDR1 and CDR2 sequences are SGDLS and YYNGEE. The CDR3 has 17 amino acids. Trimming cost V 0 bases and J 1 base, with 17 bases left between them. CDR3 sequence (DNA): TGTGCCAGCAGCGTAGTGGCAGGCGGGAAGGAGTCCTACGAGCAGTACGTC. It yields the protein CASSVVAGGKESYEQYV.

The chain joins TRBV19 to TRBJ1-4; perhaps TRBD1 as D (6 bases). Trimming pared 4 bases from V and 4 bases from J, leaving 13 bases between. Per germline, CDR1 LNHDA and CDR2 SQIVND (reference sequence). This CDR3 comprises 15 residues. The CDR3 sequence is CASSNRQDLNEKLFF. The CDR3 region has the DNA TGTGCCAGTAGTAACCGACAGGACCTTAATGAAAAACTGTTTTTT.

V usage is TRBV7-9 and J usage is TRBJ2-3; D is possibly TRBD1 (6 bases). Per the germline V gene, CDR1 is SEHNR and CDR2 is FQNEAQ (reference sequence). This CDR3 contains 14 residues. V gave up 5 bases and J gave up 1 base, with 10 bases separating them. CDR3 sequence: CASSQRQGTDTQYF. CDR3 in DNA: TGTGCCAGCAGCCAAAGACAGGGCACAGATACGCAGTATTTT.